This T cell receptor beta chain was sequenced in a study of T-cell memory formation after mild COVID-19. This clonotype has a count of ten or more. TCRdb passed the 5' RACE reads through MiXCR, listing each CDR3 protein once. The sample has about 350,000 distinct CDR3 sequences, roughly 13% seen once. The CDR3 sequence is 13 residues long. Germline CDR1 and CDR2: SGHDT and YYEEEE. Trimming stripped 6 bases from V and 1 base from J, with 10 bases between. This clonotype was sampled from a man aged 18 to 30 who had mild COVID-19 (a few samples of this study predate the infection). Cell type and time point are not known. Sequencing was done on a sample of PBMCs or a T cell subset sorted from them (not recorded which). The chain employs TRBV5-6 and TRBJ1-1; D unclear. This chain's CDR3 is CASTLGSNTEAFF. Written as DNA, the CDR3 is TGTGCCAGCACCCTGGGTTCGAACACTGAAGCTTTCTTT.